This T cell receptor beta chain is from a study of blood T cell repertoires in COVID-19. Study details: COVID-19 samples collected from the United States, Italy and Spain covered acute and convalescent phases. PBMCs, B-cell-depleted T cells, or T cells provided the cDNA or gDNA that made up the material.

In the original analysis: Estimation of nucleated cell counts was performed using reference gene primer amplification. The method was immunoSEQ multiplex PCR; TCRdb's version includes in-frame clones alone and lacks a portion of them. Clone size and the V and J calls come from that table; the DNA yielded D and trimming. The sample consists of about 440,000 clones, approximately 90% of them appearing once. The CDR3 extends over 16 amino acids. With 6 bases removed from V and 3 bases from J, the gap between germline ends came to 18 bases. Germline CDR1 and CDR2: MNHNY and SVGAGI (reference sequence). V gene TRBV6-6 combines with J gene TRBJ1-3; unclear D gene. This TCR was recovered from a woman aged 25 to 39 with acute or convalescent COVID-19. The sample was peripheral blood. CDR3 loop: CASSRTPWFNGNTIYF. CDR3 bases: TGTGCCAGCAGCCGAACTCCTTGGTTTAATGGAAACACCATATATTTT.